A selection of T cell receptor beta chains follows, all from one sample in a study of regulatory T cells in long-lasting Graves disease. TCRdb reanalysed the multiplex PCR reads using MiXCR and keeps one entry per CDR3 protein. This repertoire shows roughly 520,000 distinct CDR3 sequences, more than 10% found once; its top ten account for about 8.9%. The sample also formed part of further work on T cells in Graves' hyperthyroidism and ophthalmopathy.

The specimen comprised peripheral blood mononuclear cells (PBMCs), sampled at new diagnosis, from a patient treated with antithyroid drugs. Receptor source: a woman aged 25 to 45 with Graves disease. CDR3s include the opening cysteine and the closing phenylalanine or tryptophan. A D gene is named only where the DNA matches it firmly. A row's size may be missing; if present it is once, few, many or a size class.

TRBV19,TRBD2,TRBJ2-1,-,TGTGCCAGTAGCGGGCCACTAGCGGAATCCTACAATGAGCAGTTCTTC,CASSGPLAESYNEQFF
TRBV9,-,TRBJ2-3,many,TGTGCCAGCAGCGAGTACGGGAGAGGGACAGATACGCAGTATTTT,CASSEYGRGTDTQYF
TRBV20-1,-,TRBJ1-1,many,TGCAGTGCTAGTGGTACCACTGAAGCTTTCTTT,CSASGTTEAFF
TRBV7-9,-,TRBJ2-1,few,TGTGCCAGCAGCCTGGGGCTACGGGGACATATCCGGGATGAGCAGTTCTTC,CASSLGLRGHIRDEQFF
TRBV2,-,TRBJ1-1,many,TGTGCCGGGTCACAGGGGAACACTGAAGCTTTCTTT,CAGSQGNTEAFF
TRBV29-1,-,TRBJ2-5,many,TGCAGCGTTGCAGGTTCCACCCAAGAGACCCAGTACTTC,CSVAGSTQETQYF
TRBV30,TRBD1,TRBJ2-7,many,TGTGCCTGGAGCCGAGGGACAGCCTACGAGCAGTACTTC,CAWSRGTAYEQYF
TRBV4-3,-,TRBJ1-1,many,TGCGCCAGCAGCCAAGATATCTGGCAGATGAACACTGAAGCTTTCTTT,CASSQDIWQMNTEAFF
TRBV29-1,TRBD1,TRBJ2-1,few,TGCAGCGTTTGGACAGGGGGCTCCTACAATGAGCAGTTCTTC,CSVWTGGSYNEQFF
TRBV5-6,-,TRBJ2-1,many,TGTGCCAGCAGCTTGAAAACAGGGCTGATTATCCATGAGCAGTTCTTC,CASSLKTGLIIHEQFF
TRBV7-2,TRBD2,TRBJ2-1,few,TGTGCCAGCAGCTCTAGCGGCCCGACCTACAATGAGCAGTTCTTC,CASSSSGPTYNEQFF
TRBV7-3,-,TRBJ2-1,many,TGTGCCAGCAGCCAGGGACACGGGGTAGGAGAGCAGTTCTTC,CASSQGHGVGEQFF
TRBV12-5,TRBD1,TRBJ1-1,many,TGTGCTAGTGGTTTGGTAATAGGGCAGGGGGCCGGCATAAACACTGAAGCTTTCTTT,CASGLVIGQGAGINTEAFF
TRBV5-1,-,TRBJ2-7,few,TGCGCCAGCAGCTTGGACTCTAGTGCTGGTTTCTACGAGCAGTACTTC,CASSLDSSAGFYEQYF
TRBV20-1,-,TRBJ1-1,many,TGCAGTGCTAGAGACCCCACATCCGAAGCTTTCTTT,CSARDPTSEAFF
TRBV29-1,-,TRBJ1-2,few,TGCAGCGTGGCCCGACAGAACCCTAACTATGGCTACACCTTC,CSVARQNPNYGYTF
TRBV4-1,-,TRBJ1-5,-,TGCGCCAGCAGCCGAGGGGTCACGGCGAATCAGCCCCAGCATTTT,CASSRGVTANQPQHF
TRBV6-5,-,TRBJ1-4,many,TGTGCCAGCAGTTACCCCACGGGCGCCGGCGGAGGTGAAAAACTGTTTTTT,CASSYPTGAGGGEKLFF
TRBV15,-,TRBJ1-2,few,TGTGCCACCAGACGGGATAATGGGGAACGCTATGGCTACACCTTC,CATRRDNGERYGYTF
TRBV20-1,-,TRBJ1-1,many,TGCAGTGCAACGGACAGTGTCCTGAACACTGAAGCTTTCTTT,CSATDSVLNTEAFF
TRBV20-1,-,TRBJ2-3,-,TGCAGTGCTCTTTGGGGAACAAGCACAGATACGCAGTATTTT,CSALWGTSTDTQYF
TRBV10-3,-,TRBJ2-2,many,TGTGCCATCAGTGACCCGGTCAACACCGGGGAGCTGTTTTTT,CAISDPVNTGELFF
TRBV7-9,-,TRBJ2-1,many,TGTGCCAGCAGCCCGAGCGGAAGCTCCTACAATGAGCAGTTCTTC,CASSPSGSSYNEQFF
TRBV20-1,TRBD2,TRBJ2-5,many,TGCAGTGCTAGAGATTTTGAGACTAGCGGGAGAAAAGGGGGAGAGACCCAGTACTTC,CSARDFETSGRKGGETQYF
TRBV28,TRBD1,TRBJ1-2,many,TGTGCCAGCAGTTGGACAGGGGGAAACTATGGCTACACCTTC,CASSWTGGNYGYTF
TRBV15,TRBD1,TRBJ2-2,few,TGTGCCACCTCGTGGACAGGGGTCACCGGGGAGCTGTTTTTT,CATSWTGVTGELFF
TRBV4-3,-,TRBJ2-2,many,TGCGCCAGCAGCCAAGATGGGCTAGCGACCGGGGAGCTGTTTTTT,CASSQDGLATGELFF
TRBV24-1,-,TRBJ1-2,many,TGTGCCACCAGTGACACCACAGGGCCGCCCTATGGCTACACCTTC,CATSDTTGPPYGYTF
TRBV7-9,-,TRBJ1-2,few,TGTGCCAGCAGCCAGACAGGCAGATGGGGCTATGGCTACACCTTC,CASSQTGRWGYGYTF
TRBV2,-,TRBJ2-4,many,TGTGCCAGCAGTGAATCGGAAAACGGGGACATTCAGTACTTC,CASSESENGDIQYF
TRBV4-1,-,TRBJ2-1,few,TGCGCCAGCAGCCAAGATAGAACTCCTCCTCCGAGGGAGCAGTTCTTC,CASSQDRTPPPREQFF
TRBV28,TRBD1,TRBJ2-1,few,TGTGCCAGCAGTCCACATAGAGGCAGGGGGTACAATGAGCAGTTCTTC,CASSPHRGRGYNEQFF
TRBV20-1,TRBD1,TRBJ2-7,-,TGCAGTGCTAGGCTTGGGACAGGGGGCTTTGGTGCGGAGTACTTC,CSARLGTGGFGAEYF
TRBV20-1,-,TRBJ2-3,-,TGCAGTGCTGCGGGATGGGAGGGGGGTACAGATACGCAGTATTTT,CSAAGWEGGTDTQYF
TRBV27,TRBD1,TRBJ1-1,many,TGTGCCAGCAGGGTGGGTGGGACAGTGTTTGAAGCTTTCTTT,CASRVGGTVFEAFF
TRBV19,-,TRBJ2-3,few,TGTGCCAGTAGTGGGGTGGGAAGGGGACACACAGATACGCAGTATTTT,CASSGVGRGHTDTQYF
TRBV20-1,-,TRBJ2-1,-,TGCAGTGCTAGAGATGCGGCGGGCTATGAGCAGTTCTTC,CSARDAAGYEQFF